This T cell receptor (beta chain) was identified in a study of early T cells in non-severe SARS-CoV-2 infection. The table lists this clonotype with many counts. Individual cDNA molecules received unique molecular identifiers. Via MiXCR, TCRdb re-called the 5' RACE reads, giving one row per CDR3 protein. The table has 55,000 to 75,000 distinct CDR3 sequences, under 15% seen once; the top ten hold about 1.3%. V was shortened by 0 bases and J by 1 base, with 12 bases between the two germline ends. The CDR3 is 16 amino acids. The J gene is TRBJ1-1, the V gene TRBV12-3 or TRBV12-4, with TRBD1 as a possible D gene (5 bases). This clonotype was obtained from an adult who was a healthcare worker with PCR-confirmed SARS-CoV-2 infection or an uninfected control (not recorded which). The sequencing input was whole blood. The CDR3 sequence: CASSLALGRTNTEAFF. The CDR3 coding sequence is TGTGCCAGCAGTTTAGCCTTGGGGCGGACGAACACTGAAGCTTTCTTT.